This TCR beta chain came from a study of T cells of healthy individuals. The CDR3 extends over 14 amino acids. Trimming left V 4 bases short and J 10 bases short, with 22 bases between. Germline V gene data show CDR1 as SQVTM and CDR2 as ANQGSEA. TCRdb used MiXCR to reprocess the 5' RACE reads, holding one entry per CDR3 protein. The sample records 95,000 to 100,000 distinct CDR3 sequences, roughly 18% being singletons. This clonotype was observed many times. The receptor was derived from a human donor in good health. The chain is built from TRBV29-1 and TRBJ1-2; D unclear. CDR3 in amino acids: CSVGRQSSGIAYTF. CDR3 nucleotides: TGCAGCGTTGGACGACAAAGCTCCGGGATAGCCTACACCTTC.